This is a list of T cell receptor beta chains from one sample in a study of T cells in Graves' hyperthyroidism and ophthalmopathy. TCRdb re-called the multiplex PCR reads through MiXCR, storing one row per CDR3 protein. Among about 590,000 distinct CDR3 sequences listed, approximately 14% were seen once. Sequenced input: blood. These receptors all stem from a woman in her 30s with Graves' hyperthyroidism. Both conserved end residues are trimmed from each CDR3. Each record gives: V gene, J gene, CDR3 protein.

V gene: TRBV2
J gene: TRBJ1-2
CDR3 protein: ASSDRSINYGYT

V gene: TRBV11-2
J gene: TRBJ2-1
CDR3 protein: ASSLLVVKSYNEQF

V gene: TRBV7-9
J gene: TRBJ1-3
CDR3 protein: ASSLVRSSGNTIY

V gene: TRBV2
J gene: TRBJ1-2
CDR3 protein: ASSNTGTGNGYT

V gene: TRBV5-4
J gene: TRBJ2-3
CDR3 protein: ASSFGTGRTDTQY

V gene: TRBV25-1
J gene: TRBJ1-1
CDR3 protein: ASSEWGRGTEAF

V gene: TRBV20-1
J gene: TRBJ2-1
CDR3 protein: SARVWERADSYNEQF

V gene: TRBV10-3
J gene: TRBJ2-3
CDR3 protein: AISPTEAGDADTQY

V gene: TRBV19
J gene: TRBJ2-6
CDR3 protein: ATSKSGQGLSGANVLT

V gene: TRBV19
J gene: TRBJ1-2
CDR3 protein: ASSIRDYGYT

V gene: TRBV2
J gene: TRBJ2-7
CDR3 protein: ASGYRAPGQVYEQY

V gene: TRBV7-3
J gene: TRBJ1-2
CDR3 protein: ASSYLMGQGSGYT

V gene: TRBV20-1
J gene: TRBJ2-1
CDR3 protein: SARGGTSGFYNEQF

V gene: TRBV14
J gene: TRBJ2-1
CDR3 protein: ASSQRTSGSTYNEQF

V gene: TRBV19
J gene: TRBJ1-1
CDR3 protein: ASRQAGGTEAF

V gene: TRBV7-2
J gene: TRBJ1-2
CDR3 protein: ASSLVDALEGYT

V gene: TRBV28
J gene: TRBJ2-1
CDR3 protein: ASSFSSGRYNEQF

V gene: TRBV7-9
J gene: TRBJ2-1
CDR3 protein: ASSLALTSGASYNEQF

V gene: TRBV6-2/TRBV6-3
J gene: TRBJ2-1
CDR3 protein: ASRFGLVDEQF

V gene: TRBV7-9
J gene: TRBJ2-3
CDR3 protein: ASSPTSGYTQY

V gene: TRBV20-1
J gene: TRBJ2-3
CDR3 protein: SARDLRGFHPDTQY

V gene: TRBV7-2
J gene: TRBJ1-6
CDR3 protein: ASSYPTGGSPLH

V gene: TRBV5-1
J gene: TRBJ1-2
CDR3 protein: ASSRGAPSYGYT

V gene: TRBV28
J gene: TRBJ2-5
CDR3 protein: ASSFNRKAN

V gene: TRBV18
J gene: TRBJ2-2
CDR3 protein: ASSPLSGSTGELF

V gene: TRBV7-9
J gene: TRBJ2-1
CDR3 protein: ASSTREVGAVTRHNEQF

V gene: TRBV2
J gene: TRBJ2-2
CDR3 protein: ASGRQGITTGELF

V gene: TRBV5-5
J gene: TRBJ1-4
CDR3 protein: ASSLGGGDEKLF

V gene: TRBV28
J gene: TRBJ2-2
CDR3 protein: ASSLYPPGGSATGELF

V gene: TRBV5-1
J gene: TRBJ2-7
CDR3 protein: ASSLAGQGVNEQY

V gene: TRBV28
J gene: TRBJ2-7
CDR3 protein: ASTQRDSYEQY

V gene: TRBV7-3
J gene: TRBJ2-5
CDR3 protein: ASSYGQGVGETQY

V gene: TRBV30
J gene: TRBJ2-3
CDR3 protein: AWSAGTSGIFADTQY

V gene: TRBV14
J gene: TRBJ2-5
CDR3 protein: ASSPRFVQQETQY

V gene: TRBV6-5
J gene: TRBJ1-2
CDR3 protein: ASSYSTAFRNYGYT

V gene: TRBV5-1
J gene: TRBJ2-3
CDR3 protein: ASSLEPQDTQY

V gene: TRBV20-1
J gene: TRBJ2-3
CDR3 protein: SASGRVSDTQY

V gene: TRBV3-1
J gene: TRBJ1-2
CDR3 protein: ASSHLQGEDGYT

V gene: TRBV6-1
J gene: TRBJ2-5
CDR3 protein: ATARRTGRETQY

V gene: TRBV5-1
J gene: TRBJ2-7
CDR3 protein: ASSLEGRFSYEQY

V gene: TRBV5-1
J gene: TRBJ2-1
CDR3 protein: ASSSESGLASWYEQF

V gene: TRBV3-1
J gene: TRBJ2-5
CDR3 protein: ASSQEASGKQY

V gene: TRBV9
J gene: TRBJ2-7
CDR3 protein: ASSVAGTSAYEQY

V gene: TRBV5-1
J gene: TRBJ2-7
CDR3 protein: ASSRSRDRGYEQY

V gene: TRBV5-4
J gene: TRBJ2-3
CDR3 protein: ASSPSGDEDTQY

V gene: TRBV7-3
J gene: TRBJ2-5
CDR3 protein: ASSEIAGEGTQY